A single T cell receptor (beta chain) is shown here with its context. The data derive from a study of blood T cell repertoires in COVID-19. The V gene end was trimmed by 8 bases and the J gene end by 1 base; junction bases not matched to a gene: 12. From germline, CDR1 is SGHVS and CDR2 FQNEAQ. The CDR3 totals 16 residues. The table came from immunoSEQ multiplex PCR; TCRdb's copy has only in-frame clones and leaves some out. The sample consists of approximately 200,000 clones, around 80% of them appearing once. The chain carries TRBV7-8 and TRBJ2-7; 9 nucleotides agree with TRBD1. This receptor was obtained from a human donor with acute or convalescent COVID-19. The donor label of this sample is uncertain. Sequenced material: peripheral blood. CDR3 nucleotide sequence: TGTGCCAGCCACCTTTACCGGGACAGGGCTTCCTACGAGCAGTACTTC. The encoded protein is CASHLYRDRASYEQYF. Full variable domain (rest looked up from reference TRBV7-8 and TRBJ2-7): GAGVSQSPRYKVAKRGQDVALRCDPISGHVSLFWYQQALGQGPEFLTYFQNEAQLDKSGLPSDRFFAERPEGSVSTLKIQRTQQEDSAVYLCASHLYRDRASYEQYFGPGTRLTVT.